The sequence of this T cell receptor (beta chain) was determined in a study of blood T cell repertoires in COVID-19. For the study at large: There were acute and convalescent COVID-19 samples, and they came from the United States, Italy and Spain. From T cells, B-cell-depleted T cells, or PBMCs came the material, which was cDNA or gDNA.

Per the original data handling: Nucleated cell counts were estimated from reference gene primer amplification. Generated by immunoSEQ multiplex PCR, the TCRdb table keeps only in-frame clones and is missing some. D and trimming come from the DNA, and the V and J calls and clone size come from that table. Of some 530,000 clones in the sample, 70% to 90% are singletons; the top ten hold about 3%. The CDR3 has 14 amino acids. Trimming pared 6 bases from V and 5 bases from J, leaving 15 bases between. Germline values: CDR1 SGHRS, CDR2 YFSETQ. The sample comprised peripheral blood. V usage is TRBV5-1 and J usage is TRBJ2-1; TRBD1 might be the D (6 bases). The sequence came from a human donor in a cohort sampled during active COVID-19. CDR3 in amino acids: CASTDLTGNNEQFF. The CDR3 region has the DNA TGCGCCAGCACCGACTTAACAGGGAACAATGAGCAGTTCTTC.